This T cell receptor beta chain is from a study of shared clonotypes between healthy human individuals. Study-wide results and limits: The study found about 5% of naive CD4 clonotypes shared across several donors. Larger estimated richness was generally seen in naive subsets than in memory subsets.

About this clone: Its specificity is unknown.

In the naive CD8 group, cells lacked CD45RO and were positively selected for CCR7, so terminally differentiated effector memory CD45RA+ cells were left out. Some clones are missing from TCRdb's copy, which holds only in-frame ones; the method was immunoSEQ multiplex PCR. The sample contains some 2 million clones, about 95% of which appear only once. Germline V gives CDR1 SQVTM, CDR2 ANQGSEA. Between the trimmed V and J ends, which lost 7 bases and 2 bases, there was a span of 15 bases. The CDR3 runs to 13 residues. The sequenced sample consisted of naive CD8+ T cells sorted from blood. The chain links TRBV29-1 to TRBJ2-7, with D unresolved. This clonotype was obtained from a man between 18 and 29 years old in good health. The CDR3 is CSAILPAPYEQYF. DNA for the CDR3: TGCAGCGCCATCCTCCCTGCCCCCTACGAGCAGTACTTC.